This TCR beta chain was retrieved from a study of CD8+ T cells in alopecia areata. Study-wide background: For the treated group, dosing was oral tofacitinib at 5 to 10 mg twice daily. Tofacitinib ran for 6 to 18 months before 6 months off drug.

General study results and limits: Possibly because of HLA-related factors, TCR sharing was less clear across patients than in mice. Greater clonality was observed in lesional scalp samples, especially alopecia totalis/universalis, versus normal scalp.

cDNA prepared by RNA extraction and subsequent reverse transcription served as the template for sequencing. Sequencing was performed with immunoSEQ multiplex PCR; in TCRdb, only in-frame clones are kept and a portion is missing. The table records more than 150,000 clones, 45% to 55% of them present only once. This clone turned up a few times. Its antigen remains unidentified. The CDR3 sequence is 15 residues long. Germline CDR1 reads SGDLS; CDR2 reads YYNGEE. The germline V and J ends were trimmed by 0 bases and 5 bases, with 14 bases remaining between them. The material was CD8+ T cells sorted from blood, obtained at week 0. This chain links TRBV9 with TRBJ2-5; no reliable D call. This clonotype was obtained from a human donor with alopecia areata. The CDR3 sequence is CASSVGSVLGETQYF. CDR3 sequence (DNA): TGTGCCAGCAGCGTAGGATCTGTGCTGGGGGAGACCCAGTACTTC. Combining the CDR3 with reference TRBV9 and TRBJ2-5 gives the whole variable domain DSGVTQTPKHLITATGQRVTLRCSPRSGDLSVYWYQQSLDQGLQFLIQYYNGEERAKGNILERFSAQQFPDLHSELNLSSLELGDSALYFCASSVGSVLGETQYFGPGTRLLVL.